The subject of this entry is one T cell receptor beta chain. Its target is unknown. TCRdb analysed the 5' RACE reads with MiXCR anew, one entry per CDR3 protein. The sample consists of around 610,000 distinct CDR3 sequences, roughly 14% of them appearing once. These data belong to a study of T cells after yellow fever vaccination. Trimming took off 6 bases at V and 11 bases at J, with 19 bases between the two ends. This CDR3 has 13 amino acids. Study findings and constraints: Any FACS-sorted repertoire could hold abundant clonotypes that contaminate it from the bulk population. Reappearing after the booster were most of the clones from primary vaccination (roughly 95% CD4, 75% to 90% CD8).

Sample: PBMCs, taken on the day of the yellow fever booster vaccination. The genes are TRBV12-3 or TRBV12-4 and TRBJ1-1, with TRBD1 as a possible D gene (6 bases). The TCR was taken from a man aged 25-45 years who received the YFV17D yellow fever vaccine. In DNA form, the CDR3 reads TGTGCCAGCAGACCAACCCTACAGGGCTCGGCTTTCTTT. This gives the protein CASRPTLQGSAFF.